One sample yielded the 24 T cell receptor beta chains listed below, sequenced in a study of shared clonotypes between healthy human individuals. Libraries were prepared by immunoSEQ multiplex PCR; TCRdb keeps only in-frame clonotypes and omits some of them. The data show more than 450,000 clones, around 74% seen once. The sequenced material came from PBMCs. The receptors stem from a woman between 40 and 55 years old in good health. Some clones in this sample may be carry-over from other donors' samples.

The chain links TRBV15 to TRBJ2-5, with D tentatively TRBD1 (6 bases). From germline, CDR1 is LNHNV and CDR2 YYDKDF (reference sequence). This CDR3 spans 15 amino acids. V gave up 3 bases and J gave up 4 bases, with 15 bases separating them. The CDR3 reads CATSSYRASLETQYF. The CDR3 DNA is TGTGCCACCAGCAGTTACAGGGCATCCTTAGAGACCCAGTACTTC.

This chain uses TRBV11-2 with TRBJ2-2; D is possibly TRBD2 (5 bases). The germline gives CDR1 SGHAT, CDR2 FQNNGV. This CDR3 is built from 16 residues. The V gene lost 3 bases and the J gene lost 2 bases, with 13 bases spanning the gap. The CDR3 DNA reads as TGTGCCAGCAGCTTCCCGGGATCCATAAACACCGGGGAGCTGTTTTTT. This codes for CASSFPGSINTGELFF.

V is TRBV28 and J is TRBJ2-1; D not resolved. Germline CDR1 reads MDHEN; CDR2 reads SYDVKM. V lost 6 bases and J lost 3, with 12 bases in between. This CDR3 spans 14 amino acids. In nucleotides, the CDR3 is TGTGCCAGCAGCCTGGGCATCAGCTACAATGAGCAGTTCTTC. Translated: CASSLGISYNEQFF. Full variable domain (remainder filled in from reference TRBV28 and TRBJ2-1): DVKVTQSSRYLVKRTGEKVFLECVQDMDHENMFWYRQDPGLGLRLIYFSYDVKMKEKGDIPEGYSVSREKKERFSLILESASTNQTSMYLCASSLGISYNEQFFGPGTRLTVL.

This clone was found a few times. Possible read error: a much larger clone is one base away. The chain combines TRBV11-1 with TRBJ2-1; D possibly corresponds to TRBD1 (5 bases). Trimming stripped 1 base from V and 4 bases from J, with 5 bases between. The CDR3 sequence is 13 residues long. The germline V gene has CDR1 SGHAT and CDR2 FQDESV (reference sequence). CDR3 bases: TGTGCCAGCAGCTTAGGACAGTACAATGAGCAGTTCTTC. Translation: CASSLGQYNEQFF.

The rearrangement joins TRBV2 to TRBJ1-3; no clear D gene. Germline loops: CDR1 SNHLY, CDR2 FYNNEI. This CDR3 is built from 13 residues. V lost 6 bases and J lost 3, with 9 bases in between. CDR3 nucleotide sequence: TGTGCCAGCAGCCCTATTCTTGGAAACACCATATATTTT. It yields the protein CASSPILGNTIYF.

V is TRBV7-8 and J is TRBJ2-7; 7 nucleotides line up with TRBD2. Germline values: CDR1 SGHVS, CDR2 FQNEAQ. The junction had 19 bases not matched to a gene; V was cut back by 5 bases and J by 3 bases. The length of the CDR3 is 18 residues. CDR3 nucleotides: TGTGCCAGCAGCCCCACTCCTTATGAAGCGGGACCTGTCTACGAGCAGTACTTC. Translating gives CASSPTPYEAGPVYEQYF.

V and J are TRBV9 and TRBJ1-1; D perhaps matches TRBD1 (5 bases). From germline, CDR1 is SGDLS and CDR2 YYNGEE. The CDR3 is made up of 15 amino acids. V was clipped by 0 bases and J by 1 base, with 10 bases between them. CDR3 protein: CASSVGGSGNTEAFF. In nucleotides, the CDR3 is TGTGCCAGCAGCGTAGGGGGGTCGGGGAACACTGAAGCTTTCTTT. The whole variable domain, remainder taken from reference TRBV9 and TRBJ1-1, is DSGVTQTPKHLITATGQRVTLRCSPRSGDLSVYWYQQSLDQGLQFLIQYYNGEERAKGNILERFSAQQFPDLHSELNLSSLELGDSALYFCASSVGGSGNTEAFFGQGTRLTVV.

The gene calls are TRBV19 and TRBJ1-1; possible D gene TRBD1, 5 bases. The germline V and J ends were trimmed by 4 bases and 12 bases, with 21 bases remaining between them. The CDR3 consists of 14 residues. Germline V gene lookup returns CDR1 LNHDA and CDR2 SQIVND (reference sequence). The CDR3 coding sequence is TGTGCCAGTAGTACCCTTTCAGGGATCTCGGAGACTTTCTTT. Translated: CASSTLSGISETFF.

The gene calls are TRBV7-2 and TRBJ2-1, with 12 bases fitting TRBD2. V trimming: 5 bases; J trimming: 9 bases; junction bases outside the gene matches: 8. Germline V gives CDR1 SGHTA, CDR2 FQGNSA. The CDR3 consists of 15 residues. The CDR3 sequence: CASSPSSGRAGEQFF. The DNA of the CDR3 is TGTGCCAGCAGCCCATCTAGCGGGAGGGCAGGTGAGCAGTTCTTC.

This clone came up a few times. This sequence joins TRBV27 and TRBJ2-5, with D unclear. Between the trimmed V and J ends, which lost 5 bases and 5 bases, there was a span of 15 bases. Germline assignment: CDR1 MNHEY and CDR2 SMNVEV (reference sequence). This CDR3 comprises 14 residues. In DNA form, the CDR3 reads TGTGCCAGCAGTAGGTCAGGACCCAGGGAGACCCAGTACTTC. This translates into CASSRSGPRETQYF.

V usage is TRBV28 and J usage is TRBJ2-5; TRBD1 aligns across 11 bases. In germline, CDR1 is MDHEN, CDR2 SYDVKM. V gave up 3 bases and J gave up 5 bases; unmatched junction bases: 5. The CDR3 contains 15 residues. CDR3 in amino acids: CASSLGGQGGETQYF. In DNA, the CDR3 is TGTGCCAGCAGTTTGGGGGGACAGGGGGGCGAGACCCAGTACTTC.

This chain uses TRBV4-3 with TRBJ2-2; 9 bases fit TRBD1. CDR3 size: 17 residues. Per the germline V gene, CDR1 is LGHNA and CDR2 is YSLEER. J was trimmed by 1 base and V by 2 bases; bases with no gene match: 5. CDR3 DNA sequence: TGCGCCAGCAGCCAAATATCGGGACAGGGGAACACCGGGGAGCTGTTTTTT. Amino acids: CASSQISGQGNTGELFF.

The chain couples TRBV21-1 to TRBJ1-2. TRBV21-1 has pseudogene status. CDR3 length: 12 amino acids. CDR3 sequence (DNA): TGTGCCAGCAGCAAAGGCGGGTTTGGCTACACCTTC. Residues: CASSKGGFGYTF.

CDR3: CASSQVRDSGGEKLFF. The CDR3 bases are TGTGCCAGCAGCCAAGTGAGAGACTCTGGAGGGGAAAAACTGTTTTTT. The chain couples TRBV4-2 to TRBJ1-4; no definite D call. Germline values: CDR1 LGHNA, CDR2 YNFKEQ. Trimming left V 1 base short and J 8 bases short, with 17 bases between. The CDR3 extends over 16 amino acids.

This clone was seen more than once but under ten times. The chain employs TRBV28 and TRBJ2-7; TRBD2 aligns across 12 bases. In germline, CDR1 is MDHEN, CDR2 SYDVKM. J gave up 0 bases and V 4 bases, and 7 bases lay outside the gene matches. The CDR3 is 17 amino acids. The CDR3 protein is CASSSPATSGSSYEQYF. CDR3 bases: TGTGCCAGCAGTTCACCGGCGACTAGCGGGAGCTCCTACGAGCAGTACTTC.

The rearrangement joins TRBV30 to TRBJ2-7; D is perhaps TRBD1 (6 bases). The CDR3 runs 15 residues. Trimming cost V 4 bases and J 3 bases, with 19 bases left between them. CDR1 GTSNPN and CDR2 SVGIG come from the germline V gene (reference sequence). CDR3 in DNA: TGTGCCTGGACAGGACAGCCACACCCTCACTACGAGCAGTACTTC. It encodes CAWTGQPHPHYEQYF. Full variable domain (missing parts from reference TRBV30 and TRBJ2-7): SQTIHQWPATLVQPVGSPLSLECTVEGTSNPNLYWYRQAAGRGLQLLFYSVGIGQISSEVPQNLSASRPQDRQFILSSKKLLLSDSGFYLCAWTGQPHPHYEQYFGPGTRLTVT.

The chain joins TRBV9 to TRBJ1-1; D is unresolved. Looked up from germline, CDR1 is SGDLS and CDR2 is YYNGEE. The ends were cut back, 1 base at V and 10 bases at J, with 11 bases in the middle. This CDR3 has 12 residues. CDR3 DNA: TGTGCCAGCAGCGTATTTGCTGGGATAGCTTTCTTT. Translation gives CASSVFAGIAFF.

This chain links TRBV21-1 with TRBJ2-5. TRBV21-1 is assigned pseudogene status. This CDR3 region has 18 residues. CDR3: CASSKEDGQSHLRETQYF. The CDR3 DNA follows: TGTGCCAGCAGCAAAGAGGACGGGCAGTCCCATCTCCGGGAGACCCAGTACTTC.

The chain has TRBV7-9 and TRBJ2-5, with D perhaps being TRBD1 or TRBD2 (6 bases each). V gave up 3 bases and J gave up 5 bases, with 22 bases separating them. CDR3 length equals 17 residues. Germline CDR1 is SEHNR and CDR2 is FQNEAQ (reference sequence). Here the CDR3 reads CASSFPRSGPGAETQYF. CDR3 sequence (DNA): TGTGCCAGCAGCTTCCCTCGCTCGGGGCCGGGGGCGGAGACCCAGTACTTC.

J is TRBJ2-3 and V is TRBV9; D remains unclear. The CDR3 spans 12 residues. Germline assignment: CDR1 SGDLS and CDR2 YYNGEE. V gave up 0 bases and J gave up 4 bases, with 3 bases separating them. The CDR3 DNA follows: TGTGCCAGCAGCGTAGCATCAGATACGCAGTATTTT. Protein sequence: CASSVASDTQYF.

In nucleotides, the CDR3 is TGTGCCAGCGCGGGACCTCTAAATCAGCCCCAGCATTTT. It encodes CASAGPLNQPQHF. The chain employs TRBV28 and TRBJ1-5; TRBD1 is a possible D gene (5 bases). Germline V gives CDR1 MDHEN, CDR2 SYDVKM. The length of the CDR3 is 13 residues. V lost 8 bases to trimming and J lost 4 bases, with 12 bases between them.

The chain employs TRBV18 and TRBJ2-4; TRBD2 matches 7 bases. CDR1 is KGHSH and CDR2 is LQKENI in the germline V gene. Trimming cost V 6 bases and J 0 bases; bases outside gene matches: 14. The CDR3 length is 18 residues. The chain's CDR3 is CASSPYASGDLAKNIQYF. CDR3 sequence (DNA): TGTGCCAGCTCCCCCTATGCTAGCGGTGACTTAGCCAAAAACATTCAGTACTTC.

The CDR3 region is CASSTSLMTGELFF. The CDR3, as DNA: TGTGCCAGCAGTACCTCCCTGATGACCGGGGAGCTGTTTTTT. The gene calls are TRBV6-6 and TRBJ2-2; D gene ambiguous. In germline, CDR1 is MNHNY, CDR2 SVGAGI (reference sequence). Deletions cut 5 bases from V and 5 bases from J, with 12 bases between. This CDR3 has 14 amino acids.

This clone has at least ten counts. The chain joins TRBV11-2 to TRBJ2-5; 11 bases line up with TRBD1. The CDR3 sequence is 15 residues long. Germline CDR1 SGHAT, CDR2 FQNNGV. J was trimmed by 4 bases and V by 0 bases; bases with no gene match: 1. The CDR3, as DNA: TGTGCCAGCAGCTTAGACGGGACAGGGGGAGAGACCCAGTACTTC. Translated: CASSLDGTGGETQYF.